This TCR beta chain was recovered during a study of cytomegalovirus exposure and HLA in healthy donors. Study background: Early release data held approximately 81 million unique TCRs from HLA-typed donors.

A word on this clone: Antigen unknown.

Study-level results: The authors later linked a missense DCLRE1C variant to TCR beta V- and J-gene trimming. It was shown in a later analysis that HLA-associated TCR beta chains were more clonally expanded than other, equally common chains. CMV serostatus was the sole immune exposure information available.

V was shortened by 5 bases and J by 0 bases, with 11 bases between the two germline ends. CDR1 and CDR2 from the germline V gene are SGHTA and FQGNSA. This CDR3 comprises 15 residues. Primers included in the PCR were 60 Vbeta and 13 Jbeta primers. Assay: immunoSEQ multiplex PCR; the TCRdb copy retains only in-frame clones and omits some. The repertoire includes roughly 150,000 clones, approximately 80% of them detected once, and approximately 2.4% sits in the top ten. Sequencing was carried out using PBMCs. This TCR was sampled from a male donor in good health and CMV-seronegative. The chain carries TRBV7-2 and TRBJ1-5; a possible D gene is TRBD1 (5 bases). CDR3 protein: CASSPYRNSNQPQHF. CDR3 DNA sequence: TGTGCCAGCAGCCCATACAGGAATAGCAATCAGCCCCAGCATTTT. The whole variable domain, remainder taken from reference TRBV7-2 and TRBJ1-5, is GAGVSQSPSNKVTEKGKDVELRCDPISGHTALYWYRQSLGQGLEFLIYFQGNSAPDKSGLPSDRFSAERTGGSVSTLTIQRTQQEDSAVYLCASSPYRNSNQPQHFGDGTRLSIL.